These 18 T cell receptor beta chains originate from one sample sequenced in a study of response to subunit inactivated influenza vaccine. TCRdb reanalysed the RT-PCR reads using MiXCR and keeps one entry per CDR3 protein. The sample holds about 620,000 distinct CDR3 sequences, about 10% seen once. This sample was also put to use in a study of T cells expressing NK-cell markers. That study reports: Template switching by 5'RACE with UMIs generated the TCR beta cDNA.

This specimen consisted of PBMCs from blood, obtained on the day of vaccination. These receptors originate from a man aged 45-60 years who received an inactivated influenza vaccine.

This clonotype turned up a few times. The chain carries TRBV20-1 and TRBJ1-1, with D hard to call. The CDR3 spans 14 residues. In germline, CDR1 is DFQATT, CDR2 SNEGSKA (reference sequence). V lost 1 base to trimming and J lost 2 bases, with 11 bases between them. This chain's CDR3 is CSARVVALNTEAFF. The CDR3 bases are TGCAGTGCTAGAGTTGTGGCGTTAAACACTGAAGCTTTCTTT.

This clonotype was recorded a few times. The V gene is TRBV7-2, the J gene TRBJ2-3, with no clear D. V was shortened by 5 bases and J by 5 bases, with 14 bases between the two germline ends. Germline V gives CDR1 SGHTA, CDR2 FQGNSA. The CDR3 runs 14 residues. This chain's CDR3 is CASSPRKALDTQYF. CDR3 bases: TGTGCCAGCAGCCCCCGTAAGGCGCTAGATACGCAGTATTTT.

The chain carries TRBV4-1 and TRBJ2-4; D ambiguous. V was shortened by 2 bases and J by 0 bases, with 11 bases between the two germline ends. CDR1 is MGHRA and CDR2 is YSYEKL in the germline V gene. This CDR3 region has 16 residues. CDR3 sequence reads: CASSQIYQIAKNIQYF. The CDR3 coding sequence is TGCGCCAGCAGCCAAATTTACCAAATAGCCAAAAACATTCAGTACTTC.

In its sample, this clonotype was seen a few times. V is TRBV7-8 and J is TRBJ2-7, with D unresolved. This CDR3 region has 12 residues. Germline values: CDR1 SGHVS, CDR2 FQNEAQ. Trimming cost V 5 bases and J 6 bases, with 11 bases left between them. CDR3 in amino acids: CASSQSLIEQYF. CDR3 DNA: TGTGCCAGCAGCCAGTCCCTCATCGAGCAGTACTTC.

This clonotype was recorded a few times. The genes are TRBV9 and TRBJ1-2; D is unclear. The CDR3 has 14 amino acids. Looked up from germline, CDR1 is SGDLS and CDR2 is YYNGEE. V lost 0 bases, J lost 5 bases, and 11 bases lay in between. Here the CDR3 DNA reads TGTGCCAGCAGCGTAGGTTCGAGTATTTATGGCTACACCTTC. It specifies CASSVGSSIYGYTF.

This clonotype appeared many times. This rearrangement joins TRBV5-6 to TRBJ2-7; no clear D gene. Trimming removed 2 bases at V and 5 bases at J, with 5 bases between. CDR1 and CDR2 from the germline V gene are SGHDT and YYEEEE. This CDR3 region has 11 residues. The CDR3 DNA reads TGTGCCAGCAGCTTAAACCACGAGCAGTACTTC. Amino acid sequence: CASSLNHEQYF.

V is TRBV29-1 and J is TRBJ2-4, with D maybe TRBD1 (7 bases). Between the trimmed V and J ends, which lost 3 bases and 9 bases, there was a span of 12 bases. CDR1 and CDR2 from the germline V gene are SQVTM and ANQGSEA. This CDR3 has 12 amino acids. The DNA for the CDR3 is TGCAGCGTTGAGGAGGGGGCGAGCATTCAGTACTTC. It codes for CSVEEGASIQYF. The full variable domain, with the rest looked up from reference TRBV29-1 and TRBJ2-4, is SAVISQKPSRDICQRGTSLTIQCQVDSQVTMMFWYRQQPGQSLTLIATANQGSEATYESGFVIDKFPISRPNLTFSTLTVSNMSPEDSSIYLCSVEEGASIQYFGAGTRLSVL.

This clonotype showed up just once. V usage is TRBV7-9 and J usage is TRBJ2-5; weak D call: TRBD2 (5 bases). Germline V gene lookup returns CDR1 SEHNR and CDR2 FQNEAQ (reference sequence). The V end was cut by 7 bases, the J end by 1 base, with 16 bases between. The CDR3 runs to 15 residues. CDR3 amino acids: CASTLRRGRQETQYF. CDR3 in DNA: TGTGCCAGCACTCTTAGGCGCGGGCGCCAAGAGACCCAGTACTTC.

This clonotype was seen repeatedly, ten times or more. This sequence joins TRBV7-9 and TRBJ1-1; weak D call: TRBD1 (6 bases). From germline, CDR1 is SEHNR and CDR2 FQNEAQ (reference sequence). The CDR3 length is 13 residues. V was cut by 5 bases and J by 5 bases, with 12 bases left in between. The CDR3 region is CASSAQGLTEAFF. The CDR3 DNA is TGTGCCAGCAGCGCCCAGGGGCTTACTGAAGCTTTCTTT. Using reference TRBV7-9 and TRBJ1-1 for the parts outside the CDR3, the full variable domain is DTGVSQNPRHKITKRGQNVTFRCDPISEHNRLYWYRQTLGQGPEFLTYFQNEAQLEKSRLLSDRFSAERPKGSFSTLEIQRTEQGDSAMYLCASSAQGLTEAFFGQGTRLTVV.

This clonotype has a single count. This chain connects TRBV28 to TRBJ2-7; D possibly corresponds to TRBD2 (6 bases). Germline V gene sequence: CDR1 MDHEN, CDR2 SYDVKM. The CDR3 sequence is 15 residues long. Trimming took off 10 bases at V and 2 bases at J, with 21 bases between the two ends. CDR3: CATKFPGLAAYEQYF. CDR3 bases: TGTGCCACCAAGTTTCCGGGACTTGCGGCCTACGAGCAGTACTTC.

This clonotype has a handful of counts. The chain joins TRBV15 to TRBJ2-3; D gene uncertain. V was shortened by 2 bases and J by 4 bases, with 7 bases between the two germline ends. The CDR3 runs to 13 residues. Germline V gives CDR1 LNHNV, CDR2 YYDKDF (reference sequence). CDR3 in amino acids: CATSRPSSDTQYF. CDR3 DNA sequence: TGTGCCACCAGCAGACCATCTTCAGATACGCAGTATTTT.

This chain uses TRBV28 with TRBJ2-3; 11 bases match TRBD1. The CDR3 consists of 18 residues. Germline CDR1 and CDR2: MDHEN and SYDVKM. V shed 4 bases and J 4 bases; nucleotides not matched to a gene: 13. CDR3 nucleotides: TGTGCCAGCAGTTCTCCGGTACCTCCGGGACAGGGGGCAGATACGCAGTATTTT. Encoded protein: CASSSPVPPGQGADTQYF.

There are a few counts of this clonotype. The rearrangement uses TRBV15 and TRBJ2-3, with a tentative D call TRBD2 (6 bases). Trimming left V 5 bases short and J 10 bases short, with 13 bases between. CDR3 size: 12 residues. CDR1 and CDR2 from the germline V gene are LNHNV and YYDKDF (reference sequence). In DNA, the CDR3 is TGTGCCACCAGCCCGGCGGGAAGTGCGCAGTATTTT. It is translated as CATSPAGSAQYF.

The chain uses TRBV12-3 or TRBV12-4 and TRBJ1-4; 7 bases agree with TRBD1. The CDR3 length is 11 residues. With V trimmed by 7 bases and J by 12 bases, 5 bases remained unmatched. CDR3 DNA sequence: TGTGCCAGCACCCACGACAGGGAACTGTTTTTT. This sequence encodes CASTHDRELFF.

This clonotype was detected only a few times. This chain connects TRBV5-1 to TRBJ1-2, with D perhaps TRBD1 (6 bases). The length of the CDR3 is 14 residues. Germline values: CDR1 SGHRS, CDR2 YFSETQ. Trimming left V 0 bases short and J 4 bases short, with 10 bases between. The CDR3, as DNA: TGCGCCAGCAGCTTGGGGGACATTGCCTATGGCTACACCTTC. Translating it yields CASSLGDIAYGYTF.

The CDR3 loop is CASSQDLGFGELFF. The CDR3 coding sequence is TGCGCCAGCAGCCAAGATTTGGGTTTTGGGGAGCTGTTTTTT. The chain employs TRBV4-3 and TRBJ2-2, with no clear D. V was clipped by 0 bases and J by 8 bases, with 10 bases between them. Germline V CDR1 and CDR2: LGHNA, YSLEER. The CDR3 runs 14 residues.

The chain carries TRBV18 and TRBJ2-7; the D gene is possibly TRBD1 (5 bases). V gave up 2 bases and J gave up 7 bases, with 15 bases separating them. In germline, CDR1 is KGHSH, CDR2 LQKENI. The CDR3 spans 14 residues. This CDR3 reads CASSPRGPSGEQYF. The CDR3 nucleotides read TGTGCCAGCTCACCAAGGGGTCCTAGTGGAGAGCAGTACTTC.

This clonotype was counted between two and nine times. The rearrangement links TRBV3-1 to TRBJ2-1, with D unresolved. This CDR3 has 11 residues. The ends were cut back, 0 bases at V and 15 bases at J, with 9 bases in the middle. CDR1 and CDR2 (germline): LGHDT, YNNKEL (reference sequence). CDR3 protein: CASSQEASRFF. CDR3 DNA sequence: TGTGCCAGCAGCCAAGAAGCGTCCAGGTTCTTC.